What follows are 31 T cell receptor beta chains derived from one specimen sequenced in a study of T cells in narcolepsy. Profiling relied on immunoSEQ multiplex PCR, and the TCRdb table lists in-frame clones only, not all of them. The profile shows 35,000 to 40,000 clones, around 82% of them singletons. Sequenced: CD45RA- memory CD4+ T cells from PBMCs. Every receptor here comes from a human donor with narcolepsy.

This sequence joins TRBV28 and TRBJ2-4; 9 nucleotides align to TRBD1. CDR3 length equals 18 residues. V dropped 7 bases and J dropped 3; count of bases not matched to a gene: 16. Germline CDR1 is MDHEN and CDR2 is SYDVKM. CDR3 protein: CASTPGTGIWGGKNIQYF. The CDR3 DNA reads as TGTGCCAGCACCCCCGGGACAGGGATTTGGGGAGGCAAAAACATTCAGTACTTC.

This chain uses TRBV7-2 with TRBJ2-6, with D uncertain. CDR3 size: 15 residues. The V end lost 2 bases, the J end lost 3 bases, and 8 bases lay between the germline ends. CDR1 and CDR2 from the germline V gene are SGHTA and FQGNSA. CDR3 region: CASSLTGFGANVLTF. The CDR3 DNA reads as TGTGCCAGCAGCTTAACGGGTTTTGGGGCCAACGTCCTGACTTTC.

The V call is TRBV30, the J call TRBJ2-1; no reliable D call. This CDR3 spans 12 amino acids. Trimming removed 3 bases from V and 9 bases from J, with 12 bases in between. Germline loops: CDR1 GTSNPN, CDR2 SVGIG (reference sequence). This CDR3 reads CAWRSSWSEQFF. CDR3 DNA: TGTGCCTGGAGGTCCTCGTGGAGTGAGCAGTTCTTC.

The V call is TRBV2, the J call TRBJ2-3; D possibly corresponds to TRBD2 (5 bases). This CDR3 is built from 12 residues. The V and J ends lost 2 bases and 5 bases respectively, with 5 bases between them. Germline lookup yields CDR1 SNHLY and CDR2 FYNNEI. The CDR3 protein is CASSERGDTQYF. CDR3 DNA sequence: TGTGCCAGCAGTGAACGGGGAGATACGCAGTATTTT.

This clone was found a few times. The V gene is TRBV5-1, the J gene TRBJ2-1; D is possibly TRBD1 or TRBD2 (5 bases each). Germline CDR1 and CDR2: SGHRS and YFSETQ. The CDR3 has 14 residues. V dropped 3 bases and J dropped 9 bases, with 16 bases sitting between them. CDR3 DNA sequence: TGCGCCAGCAGCTCAGGGACCATCCAGGGTGAGCAGTTCTTC. Its protein product is CASSSGTIQGEQFF.

V usage is TRBV7-7 and J usage is TRBJ2-5, with 9 bases identical to TRBD2. V lost 3 bases, J lost 1 base, and 0 bases stayed unmatched. The CDR3 runs to 14 residues. The germline CDR1 and CDR2 sequences are SSHAT and FNYEAQ (reference sequence). The CDR3 nucleotides read TGTGCCAGCAGCTTGACTAGCGGCCAAGAGACCCAGTACTTC. Translating it yields CASSLTSGQETQYF.

V is TRBV7-6 and J is TRBJ2-5, with 8 bases identical to TRBD2. The CDR3 extends over 17 amino acids. Germline lookup yields CDR1 SGHVS and CDR2 FNYEAQ. Losses at the gene ends were 0 bases for V and 5 bases for J; bases not matched to a gene: 11. The CDR3 nucleotides read TGTGCCAGCAGCTTAGCCCCGTCCAGCGGGGGACGTGAGACCCAGTACTTC. It yields the protein CASSLAPSSGGRETQYF.

The V call is TRBV10-3, the J call TRBJ1-2; 7 bases map to TRBD1. Germline CDR1 reads ENHRY; CDR2 reads SYGVKD. Trimming at V came to 10 bases and at J to 4 bases, leaving 9 bases not matched to a gene. The CDR3 covers 13 residues. CDR3 residues: CASVEGQTYGYTF. The CDR3 DNA reads TGTGCCAGCGTCGAGGGACAGACCTATGGCTACACCTTC.

The V call is TRBV2, the J call TRBJ1-5; no reliable D call. In germline, CDR1 is SNHLY, CDR2 FYNNEI. CDR3 size: 15 residues. V lost 2 bases to trimming and J lost 0 bases, with 8 bases between them. This CDR3 is CASSELQLSNQPQHF. In DNA, the CDR3 is TGTGCCAGCAGTGAATTACAACTTAGCAATCAGCCCCAGCATTTT.

The CDR3 loop reads CASKSSYEQYF. The CDR3 DNA reads TGTGCCAGCAAATCATCCTACGAGCAGTACTTC. The chain couples TRBV2 to TRBJ2-7; D is unclear. The CDR3 runs 11 residues. The V gene's germline CDR1 is SNHLY and CDR2 FYNNEI. V shed 7 bases and J shed 1 base, with 5 bases lying between them.

This chain connects TRBV30 to TRBJ2-5; D remains unclear. This CDR3 contains 13 residues. Germline V gene data show CDR1 as GTSNPN and CDR2 as SVGIG (reference sequence). V was cut by 0 bases and J by 5 bases, with 10 bases left in between. CDR3 amino acids: CAWSVGSKETQYF. The CDR3 coding sequence is TGTGCCTGGAGTGTTGGTAGTAAGGAGACCCAGTACTTC.

The V call is TRBV18, the J call TRBJ1-3; 9 nucleotides line up with TRBD1. This CDR3 region has 17 residues. Germline V gene data show CDR1 as KGHSH and CDR2 as LQKENI. V dropped 3 bases and J dropped 4; count of bases not matched to a gene: 10. As DNA, the CDR3 is TGTGCCAGCTCACCCTCTCCCGGGACAGGGTCCGGAAACACCATATATTTT. It specifies CASSPSPGTGSGNTIYF.

This clone showed up just once. The V call is TRBV18, the J call TRBJ2-3; D is undetermined. CDR1 KGHSH and CDR2 LQKENI come from the germline V gene. The V end was cut by 3 bases, the J end by 6 bases, with 4 bases between. CDR3 length: 11 amino acids. The CDR3 bases are TGTGCCAGCTCACCTCAGGATACGCAGTATTTT. Encoded protein: CASSPQDTQYF.

The rearrangement links TRBV2 to TRBJ2-5; perhaps TRBD1 as D (6 bases). V was trimmed by 6 bases and J by 7 bases, leaving 15 bases between them. Germline values: CDR1 SNHLY, CDR2 FYNNEI. The CDR3 length is 13 residues. The chain's CDR3 is CASSAGQPWTQYF. The DNA of the CDR3 is TGTGCCAGCAGCGCCGGACAGCCTTGGACCCAGTACTTC.

This chain uses TRBV5-8 with TRBJ2-3; TRBD2 matches at 9 bases. Germline CDR1 SGHTS, CDR2 YDEGEE. Trimming took 0 bases from V and 2 from J; bases not matched to a gene: 4. This CDR3 has 16 residues. DNA of the CDR3: TGTGCCAGCAGCTTGGCCCAGCGGGGGGCCACAGATACGCAGTATTTT. Translated: CASSLAQRGATDTQYF.

This chain joins TRBV27 and TRBJ2-1; 9 bases line up with TRBD2. J lost 13 bases, V lost 4 bases, and 8 bases had no gene match. This CDR3 has 13 amino acids. Germline lookup yields CDR1 MNHEY and CDR2 SMNVEV (reference sequence). CDR3 sequence (DNA): TGTGCCAGCAGTTCGGCGGGGGGGCCCCCCCAGTTCTTC. It yields the protein CASSSAGGPPQFF.

J is TRBJ2-3 and V is TRBV9; 8 bases map to TRBD2. V trimming: 2 bases; J trimming: 0 bases; junction bases outside the gene matches: 2. Germline V gene lookup returns CDR1 SGDLS and CDR2 YYNGEE. The CDR3 runs to 15 residues. DNA of the CDR3: TGTGCCAGCAGCGTTAGCGGGGTTAGCACAGATACGCAGTATTTT. This translates into CASSVSGVSTDTQYF.

This sequence joins TRBV7-2 and TRBJ2-3; D uncertain. V shed 3 bases and J shed 6 bases, with 10 bases lying between them. Per the germline V gene, CDR1 is SGHTA and CDR2 is FQGNSA. CDR3 length: 13 amino acids. The CDR3 is CASSFQISDTQYF. CDR3 sequence (DNA): TGTGCCAGCAGCTTCCAAATCTCCGATACGCAGTATTTT.

The chain carries TRBV10-3 and TRBJ2-2; 8 nucleotides agree with TRBD2. The trim removed 6 bases at V and 1 base at J, leaving 7 bases unmatched. Germline-derived CDR1 and CDR2 are ENHRY and SYGVKD. The CDR3 spans 16 residues. This chain's CDR3 is CAIRDVSGGNTGELFF. The CDR3 region has the DNA TGTGCCATCAGGGACGTGAGCGGGGGGAACACCGGGGAGCTGTTTTTT.

V gene TRBV7-2 combines with J gene TRBJ2-3; 9 bases map to TRBD1. The length of the CDR3 is 14 residues. V gave up 5 bases and J gave up 2 bases; unmatched junction bases: 2. Per germline, CDR1 SGHTA and CDR2 FQGNSA. CDR3 loop: CASSGQGFTDTQYF. The CDR3 nucleotides are TGTGCCAGCAGCGGACAGGGGTTCACAGATACGCAGTATTTT. Drawing the rest from reference TRBV7-2 and TRBJ2-3, the complete variable domain is GAGVSQSPSNKVTEKGKDVELRCDPISGHTALYWYRQSLGQGLEFLIYFQGNSAPDKSGLPSDRFSAERTGGSVSTLTIQRTQQEDSAVYLCASSGQGFTDTQYFGPGTRLTVL.

This clone was seen once. This sequence joins TRBV14 and TRBJ2-2, with D perhaps TRBD2 (7 bases). Germline V lookup: CDR1 SGHDN, CDR2 FVKESK. The CDR3 covers 16 residues. V was clipped by 1 base and J by 6 bases, with 15 bases between them. The CDR3 protein is CASSQGRRGGAGELFF. The CDR3 coding sequence is TGTGCCAGCAGCCAAGGAAGAAGAGGGGGGGCCGGGGAGCTGTTTTTT.

The genes are TRBV5-4 and TRBJ1-6; D remains ambiguous. This CDR3 is 14 amino acids long. V was clipped by 5 bases and J by 0 bases, with 6 bases between them. Germline V gene sequence: CDR1 SGHNT, CDR2 YYREEE (reference sequence). CDR3 sequence (DNA): TGTGCCAGCAGTCGGGGCTCCTATAATTCACCCCTCCACTTT. It specifies CASSRGSYNSPLHF.

The chain employs TRBV5-4 and TRBJ2-5, with D tentatively TRBD2 (6 bases). Matching the DNA end better, TRBJ2-7 makes the J call doubtful. Germline CDR1 reads SGHNT; CDR2 reads YYREEE (reference sequence). The CDR3 runs to 13 residues. In DNA form, the CDR3 reads TGTGCCAGCAGGGAGGGACTTAAGAACGAGCAGTACTTC. Its translation is CASREGLKNEQYF.

The chain links TRBV7-8 to TRBJ2-5; 7 bases are a match to TRBD1. The end of the DNA fits TRBJ2-7 better, so the J call may be wrong. Germline-derived CDR1 and CDR2 are SGHVS and FQNEAQ. CDR3 length equals 14 residues. This CDR3 is CASSFGQVWGEQYF. Here the CDR3 DNA reads TGTGCCAGCAGCTTCGGACAGGTGTGGGGCGAGCAGTACTTC.

The chain couples TRBV14 to TRBJ2-3; D might be TRBD2 (6 bases). Germline V gene data show CDR1 as SGHDN and CDR2 as FVKESK. The CDR3 runs 14 residues. V was cut by 1 base and J by 1 base, with 6 bases left in between. CDR3 DNA: TGTGCCAGCAGCCAAGCGGGGGGCACAGATACGCAGTATTTT. Translating it yields CASSQAGGTDTQYF.

This clone was seen a few times. This chain uses TRBV6-5 with TRBJ1-1, with D hard to call. Trimming removed 4 bases at V and 5 bases at J, with 5 bases between. The CDR3 has 11 residues. Germline assignment: CDR1 MNHEY and CDR2 SVGAGI. This chain's CDR3 is CASSWRTEAFF. In nucleotides, the CDR3 is TGTGCCAGCAGTTGGAGGACTGAAGCTTTCTTT.

V is TRBV9 and J is TRBJ1-2; D is ambiguous. Germline V gene data show CDR1 as SGDLS and CDR2 as YYNGEE. The CDR3 consists of 13 residues. V lost 4 bases to trimming and J lost 8 bases, with 15 bases between them. The CDR3 nucleotides read TGTGCCAGCAGCCCCGGGGAGGCTGAAGGCTACACCTTC. Translated, it gives CASSPGEAEGYTF. Full variable domain (remainder filled in from reference TRBV9 and TRBJ1-2): DSGVTQTPKHLITATGQRVTLRCSPRSGDLSVYWYQQSLDQGLQFLIQYYNGEERAKGNILERFSAQQFPDLHSELNLSSLELGDSALYFCASSPGEAEGYTFGSGTRLTVV.

This chain uses TRBV4-3 with TRBJ1-1, with D maybe TRBD1 (5 bases). V dropped 0 bases and J dropped 4 bases, with 15 bases sitting between them. From germline, CDR1 is LGHNA and CDR2 YSLEER. The CDR3 runs to 16 residues. This chain's CDR3 is CASSQEPQGGFTEAFF. The CDR3 nucleotides are TGCGCCAGCAGCCAAGAACCCCAGGGAGGGTTCACTGAAGCTTTCTTT.

The J gene is TRBJ2-7, the V gene TRBV11-3; TRBD2 is a possible D gene (5 bases). CDR1 is SGHNT, CDR2 YENEEA, per germline. The CDR3 is 15 amino acids. Trimming shortened V by 2 bases and J by 4 bases, and 15 bases separated the two germline ends. The DNA of the CDR3 is TGTGCCAGCAGCTTATTCTCCGGGGTGTCGTACGAGCAGTACTTC. Protein sequence: CASSLFSGVSYEQYF.

This clone was detected once. The genes are TRBV7-7 and TRBJ2-3, with D possibly called TRBD1 or TRBD2 (6 bases each). Trimming removed 5 bases at V and 0 bases at J, with 9 bases between. The CDR3 has 14 residues. Germline CDR1 reads SSHAT; CDR2 reads FNYEAQ (reference sequence). CDR3 nucleotides: TGTGCCAGCAGCGAGGGGGGCAGCACAGATACGCAGTATTTT. This encodes CASSEGGSTDTQYF. The complete variable domain, with remaining parts taken from reference TRBV7-7 and TRBJ2-3, reads GAGVSQSPRYKVTKRGQDVTLRCDPISSHATLYWYQQALGQGPEFLTYFNYEAQPDKSGLPSDRFSAERPEGSISTLTIQRTEQRDSAMYRCASSEGGSTDTQYFGPGTRLTVL.

This chain joins TRBV19 and TRBJ1-2, with 9 bases aligning to TRBD1. This CDR3 contains 15 residues. Germline CDR1 is LNHDA and CDR2 is SQIVND (reference sequence). V lost 6 bases, J lost 2 bases, and 7 bases stayed unmatched. The CDR3 protein is CASRPGQGGNYGYTF. As DNA, the CDR3 is TGTGCCAGTAGACCGGGACAGGGAGGGAACTATGGCTACACCTTC. Supplemented by reference TRBV19 and TRBJ1-2, the full variable domain reads DGGITQSPKYLFRKEGQNVTLSCEQNLNHDAMYWYRQDPGQGLRLIYYSQIVNDFQKGDIAEGYSVSREKKESFPLTVTSAQKNPTAFYLCASRPGQGGNYGYTFGSGTRLTVV.